A single T cell receptor beta chain is shown here with its context. The CDR3 is made up of 14 amino acids. CDR1 is MNHEY, CDR2 SVGAGI, per germline. Trimming took off 6 bases at V and 6 bases at J, with 18 bases between the two ends. The sample's time point: cycle 4 day 1 (C4D1), after 6 weeks of nivolumab. Patients all relapsed after autologous stem cell transplantation, and there was variation in brentuximab vedotin exposure. The CD4+ T cells used were purified from thawed PBMCs through magnetic negative selection. Clones were read by immunoSEQ multiplex PCR, and TCRdb kept only the in-frame ones, dropping some. The sample lists some 30,000 clones, approximately 90% occurring once. This entry is derived from a study of PD-1 blockade in classical Hodgkin lymphoma. At the level of the study: On a schedule of every 2 weeks, patients received nivolumab 3 mg/kg intravenously.

The receptor's source is a human donor with classical Hodgkin lymphoma. The source material was CD4+ T cells from blood, sampled before the fourth cycle of nivolumab. The chain couples TRBV6-5 to TRBJ2-7; no reliable D call. CDR3 residues: CASSAASPAVEQYF. The CDR3 coding sequence is TGTGCCAGCAGCGCGGCCTCTCCCGCGGTCGAGCAGTACTTC.